The 29 T cell receptor beta chains given below trace back to one sample, sequenced in a study of regulatory T cells in long-lasting Graves disease. Relying on iRepertoire HTBI primers and Arm-PCR of CDR3 regions, the team built TCR beta libraries. TCRdb re-analysed the multiplex PCR reads in MiXCR, keeping a single row per CDR3 protein. Of approximately 690,000 distinct CDR3 sequences listed, about 32% were seen once; the top ten hold around 42%. Time point noted: persistent/refractory GD, antithyroid drugs over 5 years with positive TRAb. Construction of the TCR library relied on RNA isolated from PBMCs. The source material was peripheral blood mononuclear cells (PBMCs), sampled when the disease was refractory, from a patient treated with antithyroid drugs. The receptors stem from a female donor with Graves disease.

This chain links TRBV19 with TRBJ1-1; 9 bases are a match to TRBD1. The CDR3 runs to 14 residues. CDR1 is LNHDA, CDR2 SQIVND, per germline (reference sequence). Unmatched junction bases numbered 8, after V lost 6 bases and J lost 6 bases. Written as DNA, the CDR3 is TGTGCCAGTAGCGTACAGGGGGCGCGTTCTGAAGCTTTCTTT. As protein: CASSVQGARSEAFF.

This sequence joins TRBV4-2 and TRBJ1-5, with TRBD1 as a possible D gene (6 bases). Germline lookup yields CDR1 LGHNA and CDR2 YNFKEQ. The CDR3 has 16 amino acids. V gave up 4 bases and J gave up 10 bases, with 23 bases separating them. For the CDR3, the DNA is TGTGCCAGCAGCCCACTGGACAGCCCCTCAATCAGCCCCCAGCATTTT. It is translated as CASSPLDSPSISPQHF.

This clonotype came up a few times. This chain connects TRBV20-1 to TRBJ1-4, with D perhaps TRBD1 (6 bases). Germline V gives CDR1 DFQATT, CDR2 SNEGSKA (reference sequence). This CDR3 spans 15 amino acids. V was pared by 3 bases and J by 2 bases, with 13 bases between. The CDR3 sequence is CSASGVGATNEKLFF. The CDR3 DNA reads as TGCAGTGCTAGTGGTGTGGGGGCTACTAATGAAAAACTGTTTTTT.

V gene TRBV7-6 combines with J gene TRBJ1-3; TRBD1 matches at 11 bases. CDR1 is SGHVS, CDR2 FNYEAQ, per germline. After removal of 1 base from V and 2 bases from J, the junction contained 4 bases not matched to a gene. CDR3 size: 17 residues. CDR3 DNA: TGTGCCAGCAGCTTAGAAGGACAGGGGGCCACTGGAAACACCATATATTTT. This encodes CASSLEGQGATGNTIYF.

This chain joins TRBV19 and TRBJ1-2; the D gene is possibly TRBD1 (5 bases). Trimming took off 3 bases at V and 3 bases at J, with 14 bases between the two ends. The CDR3 extends over 15 amino acids. The V gene's germline CDR1 is LNHDA and CDR2 SQIVND (reference sequence). Here the CDR3 reads CASSMGHSVDYGYTF. Written as DNA, the CDR3 is TGTGCCAGTAGTATGGGGCACTCGGTGGACTATGGCTACACCTTC.

This clonotype was seen once. The chain employs TRBV29-1 and TRBJ1-2, with D possibly matching TRBD1 (5 bases). The V end was cut by 1 base, the J end by 4 bases, with 13 bases between. Germline loops: CDR1 SQVTM, CDR2 ANQGSEA. The CDR3 sequence is 14 residues long. The CDR3 sequence is CSVEGTHMGYGYTF. The CDR3 region has the DNA TGCAGCGTTGAAGGGACACATATGGGCTATGGCTACACCTTC.

The chain joins TRBV30 to TRBJ2-1; 8 bases fit TRBD2. Germline trimming cut 0 bases from V and 4 bases from J; bases unmatched to any gene: 8. The CDR3 has 16 amino acids. CDR1 and CDR2 from the germline V gene are GTSNPN and SVGIG (reference sequence). As DNA, the CDR3 is TGTGCCTGGAGTGTTCTTCTAGCGGGCCGTTACAATGAGCAGTTCTTC. Its protein product is CAWSVLLAGRYNEQFF. Based on the CDR3 plus reference TRBV30 and TRBJ2-1, the full variable domain is SQTIHQWPATLVQPVGSPLSLECTVEGTSNPNLYWYRQAAGRGLQLLFYSVGIGQISSEVPQNLSASRPQDRQFILSSKKLLLSDSGFYLCAWSVLLAGRYNEQFFGPGTRLTVL.

The chain joins TRBV20-1 to TRBJ1-2, with D possibly being TRBD1 (5 bases). V gave up 1 base and J gave up 0 bases, with 12 bases separating them. Germline V gene sequence: CDR1 DFQATT, CDR2 SNEGSKA (reference sequence). This CDR3 has 15 residues. The CDR3 sequence is CSARVFPGTNYGYTF. In nucleotides, the CDR3 is TGCAGTGCTAGAGTTTTCCCAGGGACTAACTATGGCTACACCTTC.

At least ten counts were recorded for this clonotype. The V and J genes are TRBV15 and TRBJ1-5; no clear D gene. CDR1 and CDR2 from the germline V gene are LNHNV and YYDKDF (reference sequence). The length of the CDR3 is 16 residues. With 0 bases removed from V and 0 bases from J, the gap between germline ends came to 9 bases. The CDR3 here is CATSRDSIASNQPQHF. The CDR3 DNA is TGTGCCACCAGCAGAGATAGTATTGCTAGCAATCAGCCCCAGCATTTT.

The chain combines TRBV30 with TRBJ1-4; TRBD1 aligns across 7 bases. Trimming at V came to 5 bases and at J to 0 bases, leaving 3 bases not matched to a gene. Germline V gene sequence: CDR1 GTSNPN, CDR2 SVGIG (reference sequence). The CDR3 extends over 14 amino acids. CDR3 in amino acids: CAWDGTATNEKLFF. In nucleotides, the CDR3 is TGTGCCTGGGATGGGACAGCAACTAATGAAAAACTGTTTTTT.

For this clonotype: A read error is possible here, since a much larger clone lies one base away. For the CDR3, the DNA is TGCAGTGCTAGAGGCGAAGCTGGACTGCTGGAAACCCAGTACTTC. The encoded protein is CSARGEAGLLETQYF. V usage is TRBV20-1 and J usage is TRBJ2-5; D perhaps matches TRBD2 (5 bases). V dropped 1 base and J dropped 8 bases, with 20 bases sitting between them. The CDR3 runs 15 residues. Looked up from germline, CDR1 is DFQATT and CDR2 is SNEGSKA (reference sequence).

The chain combines TRBV6-5 with TRBJ1-4; perhaps TRBD1 as D (5 bases). CDR3 length: 17 amino acids. CDR1 and CDR2 (germline): MNHEY, SVGAGI. Trimming took off 0 bases at V and 8 bases at J, with 19 bases between the two ends. This chain's CDR3 is CASSYSTVWGKGEKLFF. In DNA form, the CDR3 reads TGTGCCAGCAGTTACTCGACGGTCTGGGGGAAAGGGGAAAAACTGTTTTTT.

The rearrangement links TRBV7-9 to TRBJ2-5; a possible D gene is TRBD2 (6 bases). The V and J ends lost 4 bases and 1 base respectively, with 10 bases between them. The CDR3 totals 14 residues. The germline gives CDR1 SEHNR, CDR2 FQNEAQ (reference sequence). This chain's CDR3 is CASSSGGAQETQYF. CDR3 sequence (DNA): TGTGCCAGCAGCTCGGGCGGGGCCCAAGAGACCCAGTACTTC.

The chain links TRBV29-1 to TRBJ2-7, with D hard to call. The CDR3 is made up of 14 amino acids. Per germline, CDR1 SQVTM and CDR2 ANQGSEA. The germline V and J ends were trimmed by 4 bases and 1 base, with 14 bases remaining between them. The CDR3 DNA reads as TGCAGCGTTGCCCCCCCCGGAGTTTCCTACGAGCAGTACTTC. Its protein product is CSVAPPGVSYEQYF.

The chain links TRBV10-3 to TRBJ1-3, with D unresolved. Trimming removed 0 bases at V and 3 bases at J, with 3 bases between. Germline CDR1 is ENHRY and CDR2 is SYGVKD. The CDR3 runs 13 residues. The CDR3 region is CAISESSGNTIYF. In DNA form, the CDR3 reads TGTGCCATCAGTGAGTCCAGTGGAAACACCATATATTTT.

The sample holds a few counts of this clonotype. J is TRBJ1-1 and V is TRBV3-1; weak D call: TRBD1 (6 bases). The CDR3 runs 17 residues. V dropped 4 bases and J dropped 4 bases, with 22 bases sitting between them. Germline V CDR1 and CDR2: LGHDT, YNNKEL (reference sequence). The CDR3 DNA reads TGTGCCAGCAGCCCACAACCAGTTCTTCTAGGGGGCACTGAAGCTTTCTTT. Amino acids: CASSPQPVLLGGTEAFF.

V is TRBV5-1 and J is TRBJ2-2; TRBD2 matches 11 bases. V trimming: 4 bases; J trimming: 2 bases; junction bases outside the gene matches: 4. The CDR3 is 16 amino acids. The germline V gene encodes CDR1 SGHRS and CDR2 YFSETQ. CDR3 region: CASSGGLADNTGELFF. CDR3 nucleotides: TGCGCCAGCAGCGGGGGACTAGCGGATAACACCGGGGAGCTGTTTTTT. Using reference TRBV5-1 and TRBJ2-2 for the parts outside the CDR3, the full variable domain is KAGVTQTPRYLIKTRGQQVTLSCSPISGHRSVSWYQQTPGQGLQFLFEYFSETQRNKGNFPGRFSGRQFSNSRSEMNVSTLELGDSALYLCASSGGLADNTGELFFGEGSRLTVL.

Ten or more counts support this clonotype. The chain combines TRBV9 with TRBJ2-7, with D possibly called TRBD1 or TRBD2 (5 bases each). CDR1 is SGDLS and CDR2 is YYNGEE in the germline V gene. The CDR3 consists of 15 residues. Trimming took 3 bases from V and 2 from J, leaving 15 bases between them. CDR3 nucleotide sequence: TGTGCCAGCAGCGCCGGGACGGGTTCTCCCTACGAGCAGTACTTC. Translating gives CASSAGTGSPYEQYF.

Concerning this clonotype: The junction does not match germline at one end; this may be a read error. The chain joins TRBV5-1 to TRBJ1-1; 8 bases match TRBD1. Germline V gene data show CDR1 as SGHRS and CDR2 as YFSETQ. The CDR3 length is 16 residues. The CDR3 sequence: CASSLLAGGLRTEAFF. The CDR3 coding sequence is TGTGCCAGCAGCCTCCTCGCAGGGGGCCTTCGCACTGAAGCTTTCTTT. The whole variable domain, remainder taken from reference TRBV5-1 and TRBJ1-1, is KAGVTQTPRYLIKTRGQQVTLSCSPISGHRSVSWYQQTPGQGLQFLFEYFSETQRNKGNFPGRFSGRQFSNSRSEMNVSTLELGDSALYLCASSLLAGGLRTEAFFGQGTRLTVV.

This clonotype has only a few counts. The V and J genes are TRBV28 and TRBJ1-1; D unclear. The CDR3 covers 15 residues. Trimming took off 2 bases at V and 4 bases at J, with 14 bases between the two ends. Looked up from germline, CDR1 is MDHEN and CDR2 is SYDVKM. The CDR3 sequence: CASSLASGIVTEAFF. For the CDR3, the DNA is TGTGCCAGCAGTTTAGCTTCGGGGATCGTCACTGAAGCTTTCTTT.

The rearrangement joins TRBV15 to TRBJ1-2; 7 nucleotides line up with TRBD1. The CDR3 loop spans 15 amino acids. The ends lost 5 bases at V and 0 bases at J; junction bases unmatched: 6. The germline V gene has CDR1 LNHNV and CDR2 YYDKDF (reference sequence). CDR3 amino acids: CATSEPGTANYGYTF. The CDR3 DNA reads TGTGCCACCAGCGAACCCGGGACAGCTAACTATGGCTACACCTTC.

The chain uses TRBV25-1 and TRBJ1-6; a weak D match, TRBD1 (6 bases). Trimming pared 2 bases from V and 7 bases from J, leaving 9 bases between. Germline assignment: CDR1 MGHDK and CDR2 SYGVNS. This CDR3 has 14 residues. CDR3 coding DNA: TGTGCCAGCAGTGAAGCAGGGGAAAATTCACCCCTCCACTTT. This sequence encodes CASSEAGENSPLHF.

This CDR3 reads CASSPAGTKIYEQYF. The CDR3 bases are TGTGCCAGTAGTCCCGCCGGGACCAAGATCTACGAGCAGTACTTC. The chain employs TRBV19 and TRBJ2-7; possibly TRBD1 or TRBD2 for D (5 bases each). This CDR3 is 15 amino acids long. Germline CDR1 LNHDA, CDR2 SQIVND (reference sequence). The V and J ends lost 5 bases and 3 bases respectively, with 17 bases between them.

CDR3 sequence reads: CASSLGSSFNQPQHF. CDR3 in DNA: TGTGCCAGCAGTTTAGGTTCATCCTTCAATCAGCCCCAGCATTTT. The rearrangement joins TRBV27 to TRBJ1-5; D is undetermined. CDR1 is MNHEY, CDR2 SMNVEV, per germline (reference sequence). Trimming left V 2 bases short and J 3 bases short, with 11 bases between. This CDR3 contains 15 residues.

A remark on this clonotype: Possible read error: a much larger clone is one base away. The chain combines TRBV28 with TRBJ1-1; the D gene is possibly TRBD1 (5 bases). V lost 3 bases to trimming and J lost 8 bases, with 13 bases between them. In germline, CDR1 is MDHEN, CDR2 SYDVKM. The CDR3 has 13 residues. The CDR3 sequence is CASSFPAGPEAFF. For the CDR3, the DNA is TGTGCCAGCAGTTTTCCGGCGGGGCCCGAAGCTTTCTTT.

This sequence joins TRBV5-1 and TRBJ2-2, with unresolved D. The CDR3 is 15 amino acids. The germline V and J ends were trimmed by 0 bases and 4 bases, with 10 bases remaining between them. Germline CDR1 and CDR2: SGHRS and YFSETQ. The DNA for the CDR3 is TGCGCCAGCAGCTTGGCGGCAGGTCCCACCGGGGAGCTGTTTTTT. Its translation: CASSLAAGPTGELFF.

Concerning this clonotype itself: A much larger clone differs by one base, so this may be a read error. The chain recombines TRBV2 with TRBJ1-2, with TRBD1 as a possible D gene (6 bases). Per germline, CDR1 SNHLY and CDR2 FYNNEI. This CDR3 comprises 14 residues. The CDR3 DNA sequence: TGTGCCAGGAGTGAAAGCGGGGGCCACTATGGCTACACCTTC. Its protein product is CARSESGGHYGYTF.

This chain links TRBV7-9 with TRBJ1-5; maybe TRBD1 (6 bases). The CDR3 loop spans 15 amino acids. Germline V gives CDR1 SEHNR, CDR2 FQNEAQ (reference sequence). V gave up 3 bases and J gave up 3 bases, with 12 bases separating them. This CDR3 reads CASSLQGTFNQPQHF. In nucleotides, the CDR3 is TGTGCCAGCAGCTTGCAGGGGACTTTCAATCAGCCCCAGCATTTT.

This clonotype showed up just a few times. The chain combines TRBV2 with TRBJ1-2; D not resolved. Trimming removed 8 bases at V and 8 bases at J, with 21 bases between. CDR3 length: 14 amino acids. Germline values: CDR1 SNHLY, CDR2 FYNNEI. CDR3 residues: CASLLRADARGYTF. CDR3 sequence (DNA): TGTGCCAGCCTCCTTCGGGCCGATGCTCGGGGCTACACCTTC.